The text below deals with one TCR beta chain. Its matching antigen is unknown. This sample is drawn from a study of shared clonotypes between healthy human individuals. Study-wide points: Exclusively blood specimens were collected; tissue repertoires likely differ.

Per germline, CDR1 LGHNA and CDR2 YNFKEQ. V lost 0 bases, J lost 4 bases, and 18 bases lay in between. The CDR3 sequence is 17 residues long. The unsorted PBMC replicate PCRs were performed with about 280 ng DNA, tens of thousands of T cell genomes. The authors sequenced unsorted PBMC DNA on ten immunoSEQ deep assay plates. TCRdb's copy holds only in-frame clones and misses some; the assay was immunoSEQ multiplex PCR. The table includes about 470,000 clones, 70% to 80% detected once. The specimen was PBMCs. This chain connects TRBV4-2 to TRBJ1-1; a weak D match, TRBD1 (6 bases). This TCR was recovered from a woman aged 40 to 50 in good health. Some clones in this sample may be carry-over from other donors' samples. The CDR3, as DNA: TGTGCCAGCAGCCAAGATCGTTGGACAGCCCTGGGCACTGAAGCTTTCTTT. This translates into CASSQDRWTALGTEAFF.